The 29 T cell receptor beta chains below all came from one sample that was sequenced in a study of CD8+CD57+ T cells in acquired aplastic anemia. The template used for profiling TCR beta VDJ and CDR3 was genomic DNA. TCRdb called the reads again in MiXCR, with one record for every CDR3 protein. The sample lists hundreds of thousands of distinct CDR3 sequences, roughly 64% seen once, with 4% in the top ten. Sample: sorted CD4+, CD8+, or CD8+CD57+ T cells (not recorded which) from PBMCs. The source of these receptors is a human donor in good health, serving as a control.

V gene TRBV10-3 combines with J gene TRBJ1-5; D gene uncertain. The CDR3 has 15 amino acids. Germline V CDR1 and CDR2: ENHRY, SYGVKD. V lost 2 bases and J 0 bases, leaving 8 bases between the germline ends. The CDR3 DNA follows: TGTGCCATCAGTGAGCTTGGGAATAGCAATCAGCCCCAGCATTTT. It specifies CAISELGNSNQPQHF.

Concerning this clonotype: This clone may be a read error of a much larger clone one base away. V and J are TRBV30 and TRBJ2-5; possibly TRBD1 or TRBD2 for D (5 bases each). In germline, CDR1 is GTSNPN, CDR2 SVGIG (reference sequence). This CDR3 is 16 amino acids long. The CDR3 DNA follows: TGTGCCTGGAGTGGAGGGGCCGGCAGGTACCAAGGGACCCAGTACTTC. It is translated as CAWSGGAGRYQGTQYF.

The CDR3 region has the DNA TGTGCCAGCAGACGGGGGGCAATTCTAGCCAATCAGCCCCAGCATTTT. The encoded protein is CASRRGAILANQPQHF. The rearrangement joins TRBV7-2 to TRBJ1-5; tentative D call: TRBD1 (6 bases). This CDR3 spans 16 amino acids. Germline CDR1 is SGHTA and CDR2 is FQGNSA. The V end lost 6 bases, the J end lost 3 bases, and 18 bases lay between the germline ends.

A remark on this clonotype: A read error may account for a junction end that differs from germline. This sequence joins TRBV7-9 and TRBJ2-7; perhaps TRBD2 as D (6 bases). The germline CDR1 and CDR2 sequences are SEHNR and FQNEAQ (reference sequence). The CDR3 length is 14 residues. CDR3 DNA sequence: TGCGCCAGCAGCGAAGATGAGACTAGATACGAGCAGTACTTC. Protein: CASSEDETRYEQYF.

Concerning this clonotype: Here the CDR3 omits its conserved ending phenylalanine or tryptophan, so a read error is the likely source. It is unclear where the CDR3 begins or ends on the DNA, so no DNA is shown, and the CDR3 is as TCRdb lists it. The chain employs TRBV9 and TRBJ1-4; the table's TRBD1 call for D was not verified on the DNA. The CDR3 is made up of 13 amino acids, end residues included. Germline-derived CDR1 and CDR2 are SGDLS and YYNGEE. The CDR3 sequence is CASSREGAGNTFV.

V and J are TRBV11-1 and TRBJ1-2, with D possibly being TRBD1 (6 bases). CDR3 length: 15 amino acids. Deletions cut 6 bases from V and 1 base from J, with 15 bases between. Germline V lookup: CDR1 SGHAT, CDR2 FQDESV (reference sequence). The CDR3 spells CASSYVQGVNYGYTF. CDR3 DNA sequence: TGTGCCAGCAGTTACGTACAGGGAGTTAACTATGGCTACACCTTC.

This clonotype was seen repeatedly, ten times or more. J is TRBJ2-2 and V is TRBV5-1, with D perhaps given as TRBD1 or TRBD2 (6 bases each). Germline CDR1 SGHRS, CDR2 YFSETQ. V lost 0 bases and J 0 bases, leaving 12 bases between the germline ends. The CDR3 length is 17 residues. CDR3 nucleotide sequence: TGCGCCAGCAGCTTGGTCGGAGGGGGAACGAACACCGGGGAGCTGTTTTTT. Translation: CASSLVGGGTNTGELFF.

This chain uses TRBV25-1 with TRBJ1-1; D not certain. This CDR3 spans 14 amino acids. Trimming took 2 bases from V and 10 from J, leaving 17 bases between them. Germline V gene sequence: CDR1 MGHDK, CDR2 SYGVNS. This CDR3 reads CASSELQSAGPAFF. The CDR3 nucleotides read TGTGCCAGCAGTGAACTTCAATCCGCGGGCCCAGCTTTCTTT.

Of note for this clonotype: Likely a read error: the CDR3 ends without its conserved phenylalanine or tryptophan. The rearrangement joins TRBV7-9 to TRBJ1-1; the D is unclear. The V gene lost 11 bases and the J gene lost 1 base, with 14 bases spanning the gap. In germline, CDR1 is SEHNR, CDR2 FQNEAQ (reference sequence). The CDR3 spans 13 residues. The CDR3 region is CAGAASWNTEAFL. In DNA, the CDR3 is TGTGCCGGCGCGGCGAGCTGGAACACTGAAGCTTTCCTT.

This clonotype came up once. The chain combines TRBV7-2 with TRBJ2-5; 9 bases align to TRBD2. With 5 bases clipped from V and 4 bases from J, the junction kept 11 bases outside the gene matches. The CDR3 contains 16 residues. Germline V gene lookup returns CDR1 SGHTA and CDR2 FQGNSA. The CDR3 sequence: CASSPSTSGCAETQYF. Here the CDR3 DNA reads TGTGCCAGCAGCCCCTCTACTAGCGGGTGTGCAGAGACCCAGTACTTC.

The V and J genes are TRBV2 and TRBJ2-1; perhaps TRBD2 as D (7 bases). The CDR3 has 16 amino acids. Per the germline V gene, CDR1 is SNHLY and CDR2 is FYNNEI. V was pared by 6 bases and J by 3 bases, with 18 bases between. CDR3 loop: CASSAPAGAGYNEQFF. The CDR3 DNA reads TGTGCCAGCAGCGCCCCCGCGGGGGCTGGCTACAATGAGCAGTTCTTC.

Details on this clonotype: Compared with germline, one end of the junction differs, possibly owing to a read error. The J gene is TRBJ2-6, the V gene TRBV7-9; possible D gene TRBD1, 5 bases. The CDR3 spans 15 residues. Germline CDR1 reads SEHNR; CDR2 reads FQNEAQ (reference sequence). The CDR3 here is CAGSQEHSGAHVHTF. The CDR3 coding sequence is TGTGCCGGCAGCCAAGAGCACTCTGGGGCACACGTCCACACTTTC.

The CDR3 sequence: CASSLTGVKVTDTQYF. The CDR3 bases are TGTGCCAGCAGTCTGACAGGGGTAAAGGTGACAGATACGCAGTATTTT. The chain recombines TRBV12-3 or TRBV12-4 with TRBJ2-3; 8 positions agree with TRBD1. The CDR3 runs to 16 residues. V shed 5 bases and J 3 bases; nucleotides not matched to a gene: 10.

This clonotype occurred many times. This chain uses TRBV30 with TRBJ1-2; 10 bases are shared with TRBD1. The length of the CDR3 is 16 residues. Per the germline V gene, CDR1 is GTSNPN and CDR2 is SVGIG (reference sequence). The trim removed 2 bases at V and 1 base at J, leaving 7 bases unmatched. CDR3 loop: CAWSLGQGISNYGYTF. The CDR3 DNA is TGTGCCTGGAGTTTGGGACAGGGGATCAGTAACTATGGCTACACCTTC.

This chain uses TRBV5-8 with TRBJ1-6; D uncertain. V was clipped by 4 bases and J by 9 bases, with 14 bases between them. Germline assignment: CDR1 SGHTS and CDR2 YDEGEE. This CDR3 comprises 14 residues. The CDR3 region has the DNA TGTGCCAGCAGCAAGAGCAGTTTGGTTTCACCCCTCCACTTT. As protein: CASSKSSLVSPLHF.

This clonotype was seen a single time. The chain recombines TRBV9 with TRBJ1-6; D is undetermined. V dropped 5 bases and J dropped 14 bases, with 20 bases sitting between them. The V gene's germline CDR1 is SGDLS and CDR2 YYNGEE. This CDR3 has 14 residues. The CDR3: CASSAVDQKSALHF. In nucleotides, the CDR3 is TGTGCCAGCAGTGCAGTAGATCAAAAGTCGGCCCTCCACTTT.

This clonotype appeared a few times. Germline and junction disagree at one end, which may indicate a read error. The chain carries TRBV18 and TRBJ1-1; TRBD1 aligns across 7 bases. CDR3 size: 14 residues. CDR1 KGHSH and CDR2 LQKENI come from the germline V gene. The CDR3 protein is CASSPGQVNTEVFF. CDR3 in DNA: TGTGCCAGCTCACCCGGACAGGTGAACACTGAAGTTTTCTTT.

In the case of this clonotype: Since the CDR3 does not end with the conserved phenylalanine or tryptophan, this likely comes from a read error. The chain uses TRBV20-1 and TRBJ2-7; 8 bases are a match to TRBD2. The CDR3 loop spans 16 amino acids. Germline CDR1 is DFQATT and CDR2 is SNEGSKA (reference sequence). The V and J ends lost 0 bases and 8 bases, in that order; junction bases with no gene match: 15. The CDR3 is CSARDIGGGTNWKQYL. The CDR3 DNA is TGCAGTGCTAGAGACATCGGGGGGGGCACGAATTGGAAGCAGTACCTC.

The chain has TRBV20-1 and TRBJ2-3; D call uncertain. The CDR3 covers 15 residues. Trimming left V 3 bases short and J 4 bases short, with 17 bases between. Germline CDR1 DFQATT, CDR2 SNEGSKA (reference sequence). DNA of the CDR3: TGCAGTGCTAGTAATCCACAAGAAGGGCCAGATACGCAGTATTTT. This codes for CSASNPQEGPDTQYF.

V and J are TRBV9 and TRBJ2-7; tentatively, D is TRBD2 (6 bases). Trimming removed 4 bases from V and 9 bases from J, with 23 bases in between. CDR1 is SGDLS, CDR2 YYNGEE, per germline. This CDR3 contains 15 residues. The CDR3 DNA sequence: TGTGCCAGCAGCTTCCCCGGGAGAAGGCTGGATACGCAGTACTTC. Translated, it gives CASSFPGRRLDTQYF. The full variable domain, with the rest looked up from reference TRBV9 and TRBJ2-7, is DSGVTQTPKHLITATGQRVTLRCSPRSGDLSVYWYQQSLDQGLQFLIQYYNGEERAKGNILERFSAQQFPDLHSELNLSSLELGDSALYFCASSFPGRRLDTQYFGPGTRLTVT.

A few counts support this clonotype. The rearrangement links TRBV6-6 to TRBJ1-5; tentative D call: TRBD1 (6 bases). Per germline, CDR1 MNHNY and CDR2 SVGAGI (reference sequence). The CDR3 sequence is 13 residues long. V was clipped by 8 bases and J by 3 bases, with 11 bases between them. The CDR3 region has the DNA TGTGCCAGCGAAAGGGGGTACAATCAGCCCCAGCATTTT. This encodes CASERGYNQPQHF.

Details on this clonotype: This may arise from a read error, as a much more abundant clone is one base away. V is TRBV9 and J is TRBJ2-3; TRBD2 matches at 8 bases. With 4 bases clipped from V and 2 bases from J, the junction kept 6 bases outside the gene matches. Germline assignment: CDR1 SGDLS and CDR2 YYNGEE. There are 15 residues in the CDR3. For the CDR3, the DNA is TGTGCCAGCAGCTTCGCGGGGGGCCCCACAGATACGCAGTATTTT. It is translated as CASSFAGGPTDTQYF. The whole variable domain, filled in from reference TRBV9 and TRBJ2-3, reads DSGVTQTPKHLITATGQRVTLRCSPRSGDLSVYWYQQSLDQGLQFLIQYYNGEERAKGNILERFSAQQFPDLHSELNLSSLELGDSALYFCASSFAGGPTDTQYFGPGTRLTVL.

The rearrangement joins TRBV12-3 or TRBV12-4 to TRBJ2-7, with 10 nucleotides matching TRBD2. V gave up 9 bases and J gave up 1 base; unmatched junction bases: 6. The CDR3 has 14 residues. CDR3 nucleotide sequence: TGTGCCAGTGCCAGAGCGGGGGGGTCCTACGAGCAGTACTTC. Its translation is CASARAGGSYEQYF.

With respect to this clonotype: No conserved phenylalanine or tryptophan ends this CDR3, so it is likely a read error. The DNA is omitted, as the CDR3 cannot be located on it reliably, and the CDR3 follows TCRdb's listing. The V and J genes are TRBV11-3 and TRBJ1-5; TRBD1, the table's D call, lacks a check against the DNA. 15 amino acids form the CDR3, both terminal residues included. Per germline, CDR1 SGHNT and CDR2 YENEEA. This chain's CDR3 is CASSLAGQGNQPQQQ.

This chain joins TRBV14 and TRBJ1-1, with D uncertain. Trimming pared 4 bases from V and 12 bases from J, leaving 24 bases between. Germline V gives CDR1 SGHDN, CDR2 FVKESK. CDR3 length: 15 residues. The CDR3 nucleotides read TGTGCCAGCAGCCTAGATCGCAACACTGAAGCTTTCTCTTTCTTT. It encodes CASSLDRNTEAFSFF.

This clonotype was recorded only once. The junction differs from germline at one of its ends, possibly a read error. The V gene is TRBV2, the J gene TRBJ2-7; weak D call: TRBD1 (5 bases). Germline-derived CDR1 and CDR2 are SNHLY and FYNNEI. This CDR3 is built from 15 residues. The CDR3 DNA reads TGTGCCAGCAGCCTTCGGACAATCAGCTCCTACGCGCAGCACTTC. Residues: CASSLRTISSYAQHF.

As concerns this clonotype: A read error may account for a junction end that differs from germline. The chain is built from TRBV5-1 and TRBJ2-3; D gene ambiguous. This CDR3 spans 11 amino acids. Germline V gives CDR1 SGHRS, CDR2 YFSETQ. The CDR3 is CAISFSLNTDF. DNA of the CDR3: TGTGCCATCAGCTTCTCGCTGAACACTGATTTT.

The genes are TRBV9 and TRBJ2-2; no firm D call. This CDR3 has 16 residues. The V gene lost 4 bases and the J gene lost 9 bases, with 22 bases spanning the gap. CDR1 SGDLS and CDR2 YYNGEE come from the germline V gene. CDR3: CASSLEPSRRTRELFF. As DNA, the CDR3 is TGTGCCAGCAGCTTAGAACCGAGCCGTAGAACCCGGGAGCTGTTTTTT.

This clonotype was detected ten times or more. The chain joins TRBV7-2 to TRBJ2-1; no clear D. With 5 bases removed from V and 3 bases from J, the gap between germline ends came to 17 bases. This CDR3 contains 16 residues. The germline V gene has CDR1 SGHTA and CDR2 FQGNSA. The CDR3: CASSPRAEQNYNEQFF. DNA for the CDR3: TGTGCCAGCAGCCCCCGGGCAGAGCAAAACTACAATGAGCAGTTCTTC.